What follows are 12 T cell receptor beta chains derived from one specimen sequenced in a study of blood T cell repertoires in COVID-19 (dated by TCRdb to the early 2020s). Library creation used the immunoSEQ multiplex PCR assay. TCRdb limited this immuneACCESS table to in-frame rearrangements with V and J called. A share of clones is missing; checked studies link under half to unresolved V genes, and the rest is unexplained. In all, the sample holds under 250,000 clones, and around 89% of those were seen once. The biggest ten clones account for approximately 3.8% of the sample. The specimen was PBMCs or T cells enriched from blood (not recorded which). These receptors were taken from a woman younger than 30 in a cohort exposed to, infected with or recovered from COVID-19 (not recorded which).

The chain joins TRBV29-1 to TRBJ1-1; maybe TRBD1 (6 bases). Germline V CDR1 and CDR2: SQVTM, ANQGSEA. The CDR3 extends over 15 amino acids. V was clipped by 1 base and J by 1 base, with 13 bases between them. The CDR3 protein is CSVEGFVGANTEAFF. The CDR3, as DNA: TGCAGCGTTGAAGGGTTTGTGGGGGCGAACACTGAAGCTTTCTTT.

This chain uses TRBV6-5 with TRBJ2-7; TRBD1 agrees at 9 bases. V gave up 0 bases and J gave up 4 bases; unmatched junction bases: 4. Germline V lookup: CDR1 MNHEY, CDR2 SVGAGI. This CDR3 is built from 15 residues. The CDR3 here is CASSYSTGGVYEQYF. The CDR3 DNA is TGTGCCAGCAGTTACTCGACAGGGGGTGTGTACGAGCAGTACTTC.

The chain combines TRBV27 with TRBJ1-2, with unresolved D. Germline V gene sequence: CDR1 MNHEY, CDR2 SMNVEV (reference sequence). V lost 7 bases and J lost 6, with 12 bases in between. There are 12 residues in the CDR3. This CDR3 is CASMGANHGYTF. The CDR3 DNA reads TGTGCCAGCATGGGAGCAAACCATGGCTACACCTTC.

The chain links TRBV10-2 to TRBJ2-1; TRBD2 aligns across 13 bases. There are 16 residues in the CDR3. Germline V gene sequence: CDR1 WSHSY, CDR2 SAAADI. The trim removed 2 bases at V and 7 bases at J, leaving 5 bases unmatched. Written as DNA, the CDR3 is TGCGCCAGCAGTGAGGATCCGGGACTAGCGGGAAATGAGCAGTTCTTC. Its protein is CASSEDPGLAGNEQFF.

In its sample, this clone was seen once. The chain joins TRBV7-9 to TRBJ1-3; D gene unclear. The germline V gene encodes CDR1 SEHNR and CDR2 FQNEAQ (reference sequence). The length of the CDR3 is 12 residues. Between the trimmed V and J ends, which lost 5 bases and 6 bases, there was a span of 8 bases. The CDR3 nucleotides read TGTGCCAGCAGCCCTTTATCAAACACCATATATTTT. Its translation: CASSPLSNTIYF.

The genes are TRBV6-5 and TRBJ1-1, with D tentatively TRBD1 (5 bases). The length of the CDR3 is 14 residues. V gave up 6 bases and J gave up 0 bases, with 11 bases separating them. Looked up from germline, CDR1 is MNHEY and CDR2 is SVGAGI. CDR3 amino acids: CASSQDTVNTEAFF. Here the CDR3 DNA reads TGTGCCAGCAGCCAGGACACTGTGAACACTGAAGCTTTCTTT.

V is TRBV18 and J is TRBJ1-6; D is unclear. The germline V gene encodes CDR1 KGHSH and CDR2 LQKENI. The V gene lost 3 bases and the J gene lost 8 bases, with 11 bases spanning the gap. CDR3 length: 14 residues. In DNA form, the CDR3 reads TGTGCCAGCTCACCGTCCGGGATGGATTCACCCCTCCACTTT. Translation: CASSPSGMDSPLHF.

This sequence joins TRBV27 and TRBJ2-7; 7 bases are shared with TRBD2. The CDR3 is 13 amino acids. Germline CDR1 reads MNHEY; CDR2 reads SMNVEV (reference sequence). V lost 5 bases to trimming and J lost 6 bases; unmatched junction nucleotides: 7. In nucleotides, the CDR3 is TGTGCCAGCAGTCTCGGCCGCGGGGGCGAGCAGTACTTC. This gives the protein CASSLGRGGEQYF.

The rearrangement joins TRBV2 to TRBJ1-1; D is ambiguous. V was pared by 2 bases and J by 7 bases, with 8 bases between. The V gene's germline CDR1 is SNHLY and CDR2 FYNNEI. This CDR3 is built from 12 residues. CDR3 DNA: TGTGCCAGCAGTGAATGGGAGATTGAAGCTTTCTTT. Protein sequence: CASSEWEIEAFF.

The chain joins TRBV7-9 to TRBJ1-2; 8 positions agree with TRBD1. From germline, CDR1 is SEHNR and CDR2 FQNEAQ (reference sequence). V trimming: 5 bases; J trimming: 5 bases; junction bases outside the gene matches: 13. CDR3 size: 16 residues. The CDR3 is CASSVGWDRTEYGYTF. CDR3 DNA: TGTGCCAGCAGCGTAGGGTGGGACAGGACGGAGTATGGCTACACCTTC.

The chain recombines TRBV7-8 with TRBJ2-1; TRBD2 matches at 9 bases. Germline trimming cut 6 bases from V and 9 bases from J; bases unmatched to any gene: 12. The CDR3 length is 15 residues. Germline V gene lookup returns CDR1 SGHVS and CDR2 FQNEAQ. The CDR3 loop reads CASRLSSGEYGEQFF. Written as DNA, the CDR3 is TGTGCCAGCAGGCTCTCTAGCGGGGAATATGGTGAGCAGTTCTTC.

V is TRBV20-1 and J is TRBJ1-1; no definite D call. The V and J ends lost 4 bases and 11 bases respectively, with 8 bases between them. The CDR3 is 9 amino acids. Germline assignment: CDR1 DFQATT and CDR2 SNEGSKA (reference sequence). CDR3 sequence (DNA): TGCAGTGCTAACCCCGGGGCTTTCTTT. It translates to CSANPGAFF.